This entry lists 5 T cell receptor beta chains sequenced from one sample in a study of CD8+ T cells in alopecia areata. RNA extraction and reverse transcription yielded cDNA as sequencing template. Libraries were prepared by immunoSEQ multiplex PCR; TCRdb keeps only in-frame clonotypes and omits some of them. The sample holds over 15,000 clones, around 66% seen once. Peripheral blood, together with lesional scalp punch biopsies, was collected from alopecia areata patients. The sequenced sample was skin, obtained at week 0. These receptors were collected from a human donor with alopecia areata.

This chain connects TRBV7-2 to TRBJ2-7; no clear D. V lost 5 bases and J 2 bases, leaving 13 bases between the germline ends. This CDR3 contains 14 residues. The germline gives CDR1 SGHTA, CDR2 FQGNSA. The CDR3 protein is CASSPRQRAYEQYF. The CDR3, as DNA: TGTGCCAGCAGCCCGAGACAACGGGCCTACGAGCAGTACTTC.

This clone was seen a handful of times. The genes are TRBV6-1 and TRBJ1-2; D unclear. The CDR3 length is 13 residues. CDR1 is MNHNS, CDR2 SASEGT, per germline. Trimming left V 2 bases short and J 7 bases short, with 11 bases between. The CDR3 coding sequence is TGTGCCAGCAGTGAACTCTCGGGGTTTGGCTACACCTTC. It codes for CASSELSGFGYTF.

The chain carries TRBV18 and TRBJ1-5, with 10 bases fitting TRBD1. CDR1 is KGHSH and CDR2 is LQKENI in the germline V gene. This CDR3 contains 15 residues. The ends lost 3 bases at V and 10 bases at J; junction bases unmatched: 9. In nucleotides, the CDR3 is TGTGCCAGCTCACCGCGTCCCGGGACAGGGGATCCCCAGCATTTT. Its translation: CASSPRPGTGDPQHF.

This rearrangement joins TRBV4-2 to TRBJ2-5; D may be TRBD2 (6 bases). Trimming removed 5 bases from V and 4 bases from J, with 14 bases in between. The CDR3 sequence is 14 residues long. CDR1 and CDR2 from the germline V gene are LGHNA and YNFKEQ. DNA of the CDR3: TGTGCCAGCAGCGTCGGGACTCTCGGAGAGACCCAGTACTTC. The encoded protein is CASSVGTLGETQYF.

This clone was counted a few times. The chain is built from TRBV7-2 and TRBJ2-5; D is unresolved. Per germline, CDR1 SGHTA and CDR2 FQGNSA. Trimming took off 5 bases at V and 5 bases at J, with 9 bases between the two ends. CDR3 length: 12 residues. In DNA form, the CDR3 reads TGTGCCAGCAGCGAGGAGATGGAGACCCAGTACTTC. This encodes CASSEEMETQYF.